The clone carrying this T cell receptor (beta chain) has just a few counts. This sample was included in a study of blood T cell repertoires in COVID-19. Study information: The samples span acute and convalescent COVID-19 from the United States, Italy and Spain. PBMCs, B-cell-depleted T cells, or T cells provided the cDNA or gDNA that made up the material.

Seattle cases were enrolled at active infection and followed longitudinally. Germline V gene sequence: CDR1 SGHAT, CDR2 FQNNGV. CDR3 length: 14 amino acids. The ends were cut back, 6 bases at V and 4 bases at J, with 12 bases in the middle. In the original processing: Amplification with reference gene primers provided the estimates of nucleated cell counts. Some clones are missing from TCRdb's copy, which holds only in-frame ones; the method was immunoSEQ multiplex PCR. V and J calls plus clone size are reproduced from that table; the DNA served to infer D and trimming. The data show around 60,000 clones, 72% seen once.

The rearrangement joins TRBV11-2 to TRBJ2-2; D gene ambiguous. The sequence was collected from a woman between 65 and 79 years old with COVID-19, enrolled during active disease. Sequences were obtained from peripheral blood. CDR3 bases: TGTGCCAGCAGGCCCCTTGCTACCACCGGGGAGCTGTTTTTT. Translated, it gives CASRPLATTGELFF.